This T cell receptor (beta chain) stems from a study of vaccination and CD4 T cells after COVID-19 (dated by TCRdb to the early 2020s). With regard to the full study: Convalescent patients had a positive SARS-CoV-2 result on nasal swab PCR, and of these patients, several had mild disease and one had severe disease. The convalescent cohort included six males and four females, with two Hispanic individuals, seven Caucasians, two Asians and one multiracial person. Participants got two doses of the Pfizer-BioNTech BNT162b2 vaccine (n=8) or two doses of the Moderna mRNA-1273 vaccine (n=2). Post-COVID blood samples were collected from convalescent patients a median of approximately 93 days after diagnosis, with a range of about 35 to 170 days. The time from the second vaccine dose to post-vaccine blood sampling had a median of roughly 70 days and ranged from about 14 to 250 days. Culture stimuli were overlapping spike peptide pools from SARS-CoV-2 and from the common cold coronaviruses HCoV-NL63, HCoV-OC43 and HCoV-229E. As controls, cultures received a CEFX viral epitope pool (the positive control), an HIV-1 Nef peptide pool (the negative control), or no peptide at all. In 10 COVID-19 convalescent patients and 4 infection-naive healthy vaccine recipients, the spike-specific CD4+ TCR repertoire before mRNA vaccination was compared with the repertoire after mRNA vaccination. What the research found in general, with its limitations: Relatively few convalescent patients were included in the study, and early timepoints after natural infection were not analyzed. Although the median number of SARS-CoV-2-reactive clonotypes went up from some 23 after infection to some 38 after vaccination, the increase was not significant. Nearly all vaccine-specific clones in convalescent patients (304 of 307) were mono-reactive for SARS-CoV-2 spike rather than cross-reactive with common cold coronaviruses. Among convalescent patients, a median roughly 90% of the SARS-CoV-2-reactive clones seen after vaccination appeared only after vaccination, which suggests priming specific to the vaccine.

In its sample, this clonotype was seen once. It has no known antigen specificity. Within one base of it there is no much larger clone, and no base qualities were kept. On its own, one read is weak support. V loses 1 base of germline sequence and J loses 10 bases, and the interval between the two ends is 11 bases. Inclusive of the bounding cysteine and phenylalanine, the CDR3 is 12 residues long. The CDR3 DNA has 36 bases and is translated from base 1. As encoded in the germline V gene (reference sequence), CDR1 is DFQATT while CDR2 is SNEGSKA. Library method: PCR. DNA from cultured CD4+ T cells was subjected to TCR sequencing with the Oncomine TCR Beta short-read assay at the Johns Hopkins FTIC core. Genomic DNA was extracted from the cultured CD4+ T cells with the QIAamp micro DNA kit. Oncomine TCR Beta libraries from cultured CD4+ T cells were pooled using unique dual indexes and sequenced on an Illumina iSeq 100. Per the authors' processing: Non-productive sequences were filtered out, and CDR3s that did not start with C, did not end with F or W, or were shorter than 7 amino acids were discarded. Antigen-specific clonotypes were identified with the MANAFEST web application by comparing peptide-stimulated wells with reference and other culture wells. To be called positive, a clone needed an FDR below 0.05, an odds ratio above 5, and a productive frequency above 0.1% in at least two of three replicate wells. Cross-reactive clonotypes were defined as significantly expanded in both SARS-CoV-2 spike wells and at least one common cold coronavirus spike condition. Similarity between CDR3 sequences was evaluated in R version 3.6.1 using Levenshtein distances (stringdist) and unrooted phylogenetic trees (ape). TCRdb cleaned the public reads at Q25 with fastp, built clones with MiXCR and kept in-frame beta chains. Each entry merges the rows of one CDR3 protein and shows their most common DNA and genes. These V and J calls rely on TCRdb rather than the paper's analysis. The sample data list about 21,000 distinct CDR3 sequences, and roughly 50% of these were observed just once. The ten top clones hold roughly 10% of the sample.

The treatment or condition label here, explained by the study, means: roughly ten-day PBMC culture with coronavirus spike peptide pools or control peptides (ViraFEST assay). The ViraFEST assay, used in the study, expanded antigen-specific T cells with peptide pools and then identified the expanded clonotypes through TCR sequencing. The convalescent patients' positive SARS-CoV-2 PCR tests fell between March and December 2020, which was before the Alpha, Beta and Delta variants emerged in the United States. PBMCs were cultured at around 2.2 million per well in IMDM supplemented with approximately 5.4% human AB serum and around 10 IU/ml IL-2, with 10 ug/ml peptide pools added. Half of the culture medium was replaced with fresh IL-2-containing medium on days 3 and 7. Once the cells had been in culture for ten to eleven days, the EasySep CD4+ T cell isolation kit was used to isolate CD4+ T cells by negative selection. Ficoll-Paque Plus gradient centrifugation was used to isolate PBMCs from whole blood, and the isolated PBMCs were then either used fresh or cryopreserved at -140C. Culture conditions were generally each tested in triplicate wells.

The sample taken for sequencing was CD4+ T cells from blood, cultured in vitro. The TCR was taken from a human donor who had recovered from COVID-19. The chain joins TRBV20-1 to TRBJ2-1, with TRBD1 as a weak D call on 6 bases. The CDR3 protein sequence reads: CSARVRGNEQFF. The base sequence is TGCAGTGCTAGAGTTAGGGGGAACGAGCAGTTCTTC.